These 4 T cell receptor beta chains originate from one sample sequenced in a study of cytotoxic CD8 clonotypes in ibrutinib-treated CLL. This table comes from immunoSEQ multiplex PCR, and its TCRdb copy is limited to in-frame clones, with some not included. Here the sample spans some 150,000 clones, around 80% being singletons. The sequenced sample was PBMCs, obtained after 12 months of ibrutinib treatment. Receptor source: a human donor with chronic lymphocytic leukemia.

This chain connects TRBV5-1 to TRBJ2-1; no firm D call. This CDR3 has 12 amino acids. Trimming stripped 1 base from V and 10 bases from J, with 9 bases between. Germline V gene data show CDR1 as SGHRS and CDR2 as YFSETQ. The CDR3 nucleotides read TGCGCCAGCAGCTTGATCCGACACGAGCAGTTCTTC. Translating gives CASSLIRHEQFF.

The chain carries TRBV7-9 and TRBJ1-2, with a possible D match to TRBD1 (5 bases). Trimming took 4 bases from V and 1 from J, leaving 16 bases between them. Germline CDR1 and CDR2: SEHNR and FQNEAQ (reference sequence). The CDR3 extends over 16 amino acids. This chain's CDR3 is CASSSGSTDLNYGYTF. The CDR3 nucleotides read TGTGCCAGCAGCTCCGGGTCGACAGACCTTAACTATGGCTACACCTTC.

V usage is TRBV11-3 and J usage is TRBJ2-7; 9 positions match TRBD1. The CDR3 is 14 amino acids. Germline loops: CDR1 SGHNT, CDR2 YENEEA. The junction had 4 bases not matched to a gene; V was cut back by 5 bases and J by 2 bases. The CDR3 DNA sequence: TGTGCCAGCAGCAGGGGACAGGGCACCTACGAGCAGTACTTC. This gives the protein CASSRGQGTYEQYF.

CDR3 sequence: CASSFPGQGPDTQYF. CDR3 coding DNA: TGTGCCAGCAGCTTCCCGGGACAGGGGCCAGATACGCAGTATTTT. J is TRBJ2-3 and V is TRBV11-2, with 10 nucleotides matching TRBD1. The germline gives CDR1 SGHAT, CDR2 FQNNGV. This CDR3 is built from 15 residues. V lost 3 bases to trimming and J lost 4 bases; unmatched junction nucleotides: 4. The whole variable domain, remainder taken from reference TRBV11-2 and TRBJ2-3, is EAGVAQSPRYKIIEKRQSVAFWCNPISGHATLYWYQQILGQGPKLLIQFQNNGVVDDSQLPKDRFSAERLKGVDSTLKIQPAKLEDSAVYLCASSFPGQGPDTQYFGPGTRLTVL.